These T cell receptor beta chains were read from a single sample in a study of shared clonotypes between healthy human individuals. TCRdb's table, derived via immunoSEQ multiplex PCR, lists solely in-frame clones and lacks some. This sample has more than 2 million clones, with approximately 96% found just once. Sequencing was performed on naive CD4+ T cells sorted from blood. The receptors derive from a man between 18 and 29 years old in good health. The CDR3 runs from the conserved cysteine through the conserved F or W. Fields, in order: D gene, J gene, V gene, clone size, CDR3 protein, CDR3 DNA. A D gene is named only where the DNA matches it firmly. Not every row has a clone size; where given, it reads once, few, many or a size class.

TRBD2 | TRBJ2-7 | TRBV10-1 | NA | CASSLTSGSSYEQYF | TGCGCCAGCAGCTTGACTAGCGGGAGCTCCTACGAGCAGTACTTC
NA | TRBJ1-5 | TRBV10-3 | NA | CAISEGTGGSNQPQHF | TGTGCCATCAGTGAGGGGACCGGGGGAAGCAATCAGCCCCAGCATTTT
TRBD1 | TRBJ2-7 | TRBV30 | NA | CAWAGTGRYEQYF | TGTGCCTGGGCCGGGACAGGCCGCTACGAGCAGTACTTC
NA | TRBJ2-7 | TRBV6-5 | NA | CASSHSYEQYF | TGTGCCAGCAGCCACAGCTACGAGCAGTACTTC
TRBD1 | TRBJ1-4 | TRBV6-6 | NA | CASSWDRADEKLFF | TGTGCCAGCAGCTGGGACAGGGCCGATGAAAAACTGTTTTTT
NA | TRBJ2-1 | TRBV7-2 | few | CASSPSYNEQFF | TGTGCCAGCAGCCCTTCCTACAATGAGCAGTTCTTC
NA | TRBJ2-3 | TRBV6-1 | NA | CASSGWDSAQYF | TGTGCCAGCAGCGGTTGGGACTCCGCGCAGTATTTT
NA | TRBJ1-5 | TRBV5-8 | NA | CASSLGGYQPQHF | TGTGCCAGCAGCTTGGGCGGGTATCAGCCCCAGCATTTT
NA | TRBJ1-2 | TRBV11-2 | NA | CASSFQGSGYTF | TGTGCCAGCAGCTTCCAGGGCAGTGGCTACACCTTC
NA | TRBJ1-3 | TRBV6-5 | NA | CASSRTNGNTIYF | TGTGCCAGCAGCCGGACGAATGGAAACACCATATATTTT
TRBD2 | TRBJ2-7 | TRBV7-2 | NA | CASSLSGTSGSYEQYF | TGTGCCAGCAGCTTATCCGGGACTAGCGGCTCCTACGAGCAGTACTTC
TRBD1 | TRBJ1-5 | TRBV2 | NA | CASSPPTGQGFSQPQHF | TGTGCCAGCAGCCCACCTACGGGACAGGGCTTTTCTCAGCCCCAGCATTTT
NA | TRBJ2-7 | TRBV10-3 | NA | CAISDFRGGGSYEQYF | TGTGCCATCAGTGATTTTAGAGGAGGGGGTTCCTACGAGCAGTACTTC
NA | TRBJ1-6 | TRBV6-6 | NA | CASSYSDSPLHF | TGTGCCAGCAGTTACTCAGATTCACCCCTCCACTTT
TRBD1 | TRBJ1-3 | TRBV5-4 | NA | CASSLEGQGIGGNTIYF | TGTGCCAGCAGCTTGGAGGGACAGGGGATCGGAGGAAACACCATATATTTT
NA | TRBJ2-7 | TRBV7-2 | NA | CASSLEVWTYEQYF | TGTGCCAGCAGCTTAGAAGTGTGGACCTACGAGCAGTACTTC
NA | TRBJ1-1 | TRBV7-6 | once | CASSLGQTNTEAFF | TGTGCCAGCAGCTTAGGACAGACGAACACTGAAGCTTTCTTT
NA | TRBJ2-6 | TRBV5-1 | NA | CASSFWSGANVLTF | TGCGCCAGCAGCTTTTGGTCTGGGGCCAACGTCCTGACTTTC
TRBD2 | TRBJ2-1 | TRBV5-4 | once | CASSSLAGGMNEQFF | TGTGCCAGCAGCTCTCTAGCGGGAGGGATGAATGAGCAGTTCTTC
NA | TRBJ2-2 | TRBV5-4 | NA | CASSNIGGNTGELFF | TGTGCCAGCAGCAATATAGGGGGAAACACCGGGGAGCTGTTTTTT
TRBD1 | TRBJ2-1 | TRBV4-3 | once | CASSPQGAGEQFF | TGCGCCAGCAGCCCACAGGGGGCCGGTGAGCAGTTCTTC
NA | TRBJ2-7 | TRBV28 | NA | CASSLGAGPYEQYF | TGTGCCAGCAGTCTAGGTGCAGGGCCCTACGAGCAGTACTTC
NA | TRBJ1-5 | TRBV6-6 | NA | CASSRHGDQPQHF | TGTGCCAGCAGTAGACATGGGGATCAGCCCCAGCATTTT
NA | TRBJ1-4 | TRBV19 | NA | CASSNRVGANEKLFF | TGTGCCAGTAGTAACAGGGTCGGCGCTAATGAAAAACTGTTTTTT
TRBD2 | TRBJ2-5 | TRBV10-3 | NA | CAIRGVAEETQYF | TGTGCCATCCGGGGGGTAGCGGAAGAGACCCAGTACTTC
NA | TRBJ2-1 | TRBV5-1 | NA | CASSSEGPNYNEQFF | TGCGCCAGCAGCTCCGAGGGTCCCAACTACAATGAGCAGTTCTTC
TRBD1 | TRBJ1-5 | TRBV6-1 | few | CASSVTGGEQPQHF | TGTGCCAGCAGTGTAACAGGGGGGGAGCAGCCCCAGCATTTT
NA | TRBJ2-2 | TRBV7-2 | NA | CASSPNEVPTGELFF | TGTGCCAGCAGCCCGAATGAGGTTCCCACCGGGGAGCTGTTTTTT
TRBD2 | TRBJ2-3 | TRBV10-2 | NA | CASSSTSGGADTQYF | TGCGCCAGCAGCTCTACTAGCGGAGGGGCAGATACGCAGTATTTT
NA | TRBJ2-7 | TRBV5-1 | once | CASSGQGYEQYF | TGCGCCAGCAGCGGCCAGGGGTACGAGCAGTACTTC
NA | TRBJ2-7 | TRBV19 | NA | CASSIMSTGLSEEQYF | TGTGCCAGTAGTATAATGAGTACCGGACTCAGTGAGGAGCAGTACTTC
NA | TRBJ1-5 | TRBV18 | NA | CASSPARQDNNQPQHF | TGTGCCAGCTCACCGGCAAGACAGGATAACAATCAGCCCCAGCATTTT
TRBD1 | TRBJ2-5 | TRBV5-6 | NA | CASSSLTGGGETQYF | TGTGCCAGCAGCTCGTTAACAGGGGGCGGCGAGACCCAGTACTTC
TRBD1 | TRBJ2-5 | TRBV30 | NA | CAWVTGGRETQYF | TGTGCCTGGGTGACAGGGGGCCGGGAGACCCAGTACTTC
NA | TRBJ2-7 | TRBV2 | NA | CASRTNSYEQYF | TGTGCCAGCCGAACTAACTCCTACGAGCAGTACTTC
TRBD1 | TRBJ1-5 | TRBV10-3 | once | CAIRATGNQPQHF | TGTGCCATCAGGGCGACAGGGAATCAGCCCCAGCATTTT
NA | TRBJ2-2 | TRBV15 | NA | CATSRDGFTGELFF | TGTGCCACCAGCAGAGACGGCTTCACCGGGGAGCTGTTTTTT
NA | TRBJ2-5 | TRBV11-2 | NA | CASSFNALFGETQYF | TGTGCCAGCAGCTTCAATGCTCTTTTCGGAGAGACCCAGTACTTC
NA | TRBJ2-1 | TRBV7-8 | once | CASSGVIGGSYNEQFF | TGTGCCAGCAGCGGGGTTATCGGAGGCTCCTACAATGAGCAGTTCTTC
TRBD2 | TRBJ2-3 | TRBV5-1 | NA | CASSFGTSGIRGTDTQYF | TGCGCCAGCAGCTTCGGGACTAGCGGGATAAGGGGCACAGATACGCAGTATTTT